The present TCR beta chain was sequenced within a study of CD8 T cells in Susac syndrome. RNA, at about 0.45 to 1 ug, was reverse transcribed with random hexamers. TCRdb reanalysed the immunoSEQ multiplex PCR reads using MiXCR and keeps one entry per CDR3 protein. The top ten clones hold around 0.52% of a sample with 77,000 or so distinct CDR3 sequences, about 92% of them seen once. The V end lost 3 bases, the J end lost 3 bases, and 8 bases lay between the germline ends. The CDR3 covers 13 residues. Germline assignment: CDR1 SGDLS and CDR2 YYNGEE. The rearrangement links TRBV9 to TRBJ2-3; D perhaps matches TRBD1 (6 bases). Material for sequencing was CD4+ T cells from PBMCs. This receptor was identified in a human donor with Susac syndrome. The CDR3 DNA follows: TGTGCCAGCAGCGCCACAGGGACAGATACGCAGTATTTT. Translation gives CASSATGTDTQYF.